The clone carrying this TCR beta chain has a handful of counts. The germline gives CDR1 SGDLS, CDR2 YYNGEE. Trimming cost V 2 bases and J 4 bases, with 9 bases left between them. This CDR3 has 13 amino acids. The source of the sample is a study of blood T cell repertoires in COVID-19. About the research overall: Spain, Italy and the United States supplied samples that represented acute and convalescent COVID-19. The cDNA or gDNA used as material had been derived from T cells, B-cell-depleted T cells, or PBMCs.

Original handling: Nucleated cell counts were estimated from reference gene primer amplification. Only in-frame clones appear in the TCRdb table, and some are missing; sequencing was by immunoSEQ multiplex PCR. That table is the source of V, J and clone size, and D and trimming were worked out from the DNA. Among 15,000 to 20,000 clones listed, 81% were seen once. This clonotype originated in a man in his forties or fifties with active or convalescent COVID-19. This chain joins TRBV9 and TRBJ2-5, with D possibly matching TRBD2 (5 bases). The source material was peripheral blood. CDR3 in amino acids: CASSVWAGETQYF. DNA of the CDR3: TGTGCCAGCAGCGTTTGGGCGGGAGAGACCCAGTACTTC.